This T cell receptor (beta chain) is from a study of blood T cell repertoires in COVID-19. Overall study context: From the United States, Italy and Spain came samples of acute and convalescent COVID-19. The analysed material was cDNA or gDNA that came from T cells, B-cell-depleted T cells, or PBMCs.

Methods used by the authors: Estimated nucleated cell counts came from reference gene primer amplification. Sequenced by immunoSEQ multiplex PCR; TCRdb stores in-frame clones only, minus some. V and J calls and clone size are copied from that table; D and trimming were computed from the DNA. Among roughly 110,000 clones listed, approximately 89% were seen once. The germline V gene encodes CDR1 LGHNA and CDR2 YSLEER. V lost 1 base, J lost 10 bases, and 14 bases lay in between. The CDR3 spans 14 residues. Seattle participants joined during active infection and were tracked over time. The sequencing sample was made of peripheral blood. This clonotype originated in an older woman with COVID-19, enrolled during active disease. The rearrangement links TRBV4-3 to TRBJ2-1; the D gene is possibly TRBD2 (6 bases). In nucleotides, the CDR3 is TGCGCCAGCAGCCAAGGGGGGGAGACGGTAGAGCAGTTCTTC. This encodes CASSQGGETVEQFF.